This T cell receptor beta chain was identified during a study of T-cell memory formation after mild COVID-19. A word on this clonotype: Its antigen is not identified. Since a much larger clone is just one base distant, this may be a read error.

TCRdb called the 5' RACE reads again in MiXCR, with one record for every CDR3 protein. There are tens of thousands of distinct CDR3 sequences in the sample; over 20% occur only once, and 1.5% lies in the top ten. The germline V gene encodes CDR1 MNHEY and CDR2 SVGAGI. CDR3 length equals 12 residues. Findings of the study overall: CD4+ contracting clones were found mainly in CM and EM, and CD8+ ones in EMRA.

Input material: PBMCs or a T cell subset sorted from them (not recorded which). The rearrangement links TRBV6-5 to TRBJ2-7; TRBD1 is a possible D gene (6 bases). The source is an adult who had mild COVID-19 (a few samples of this study predate the infection). Cell type and time point are not known. The CDR3 spells CAISSGVGEQYF. CDR3 nucleotide sequence: TGTGCCATCAGTTCAGGGGTTGGCGAGCAGTACTTC.